The next 25 T cell receptor beta chains were all read from a single sample in a study of PD-L1 blockade in urothelial cancer. The time point is: pretreatment peripheral blood. Some clones are missing from TCRdb's copy, which holds only in-frame ones; the method was immunoSEQ multiplex PCR. Of about 130,000 clones listed, roughly 80% are singletons. The input for sequencing was PBMCs, taken around atezolizumab (anti-PD-L1) treatment. The receptors were gathered from a middle-aged man with urothelial cancer.

On this clone: A read error may account for a junction end that differs from germline. DNA of the CDR3: TGTGCCAGCATCCCTAGCGCGAACCCCGGGGAGCTGTTTTTT. Its protein product is CASIPSANPGELFF. The rearrangement links TRBV2 to TRBJ2-2, with D tentatively TRBD2 (6 bases). Germline CDR1 and CDR2: SNHLY and FYNNEI. This CDR3 region has 14 residues.

This rearrangement joins TRBV28 to TRBJ2-7, with 9 bases fitting TRBD2. V gave up 6 bases and J gave up 6 bases; unmatched junction bases: 12. Germline values: CDR1 MDHEN, CDR2 SYDVKM. The CDR3 runs 15 residues. CDR3 in amino acids: CASSSRTAGGFEQYF. Written as DNA, the CDR3 is TGTGCCAGCAGCTCCCGAACAGCGGGAGGATTCGAGCAGTACTTC.

The V gene is TRBV7-9, the J gene TRBJ2-5, with 9 positions matching TRBD1. The V and J ends lost 0 bases and 13 bases, in that order; junction bases with no gene match: 9. This CDR3 has 14 residues. Looked up from germline, CDR1 is SEHNR and CDR2 is FQNEAQ (reference sequence). In DNA, the CDR3 is TGTGCCAGCAGCTTAGCGGACAGGGGCCCCTTTGCGTACTTC. Translated: CASSLADRGPFAYF.

This clone was seen a handful of times. The chain recombines TRBV19 with TRBJ2-5; D not certain. Germline V gives CDR1 LNHDA, CDR2 SQIVND (reference sequence). The V gene lost 1 base and the J gene lost 4 bases, with 13 bases spanning the gap. The CDR3 totals 15 residues. The CDR3 DNA reads as TGTGCCAGTAGTATAGGTGAGGCCCTCGGAGAGACCCAGTACTTC. Translation: CASSIGEALGETQYF.

This chain joins TRBV7-2 and TRBJ2-3, with D maybe TRBD1 (5 bases). V gave up 1 base and J gave up 1 base, with 15 bases separating them. The CDR3 sequence is 17 residues long. The germline V gene encodes CDR1 SGHTA and CDR2 FQGNSA. In nucleotides, the CDR3 is TGTGCCAGCAGCTTAGAGCTGGGCAGGGCCCGCACAGATACGCAGTATTTT. Amino acids: CASSLELGRARTDTQYF.

V gene TRBV19 combines with J gene TRBJ2-7; TRBD1 aligns across 8 bases. In germline, CDR1 is LNHDA, CDR2 SQIVND (reference sequence). There are 14 residues in the CDR3. V was pared by 4 bases and J by 3 bases, with 5 bases of the junction left unmatched. The CDR3 region has the DNA TGTGCCAGTAGTACCCCGACAGGGGACTACGAGCAGTACTTC. Translation gives CASSTPTGDYEQYF.

The chain uses TRBV5-3 and TRBJ2-7, with 8 nucleotides matching TRBD1. Being an ORF, TRBV5-3 has a function that is uncertain. V trimming: 4 bases; J trimming: 7 bases; junction bases outside the gene matches: 1. CDR3 length equals 11 residues. The CDR3 here is CARSHRGEQYF. Here the CDR3 DNA reads TGTGCCAGAAGCCACAGGGGGGAGCAGTACTTC.

This chain's CDR3 is CAWNSYRPGELFF. The CDR3 coding sequence is TGTGCCTGGAACTCTTATCGTCCCGGGGAGCTGTTTTTT. This chain uses TRBV30 with TRBJ2-2; D uncertain. Trimming took off 4 bases at V and 6 bases at J, with 12 bases between the two ends. This CDR3 region has 13 residues. Germline CDR1 and CDR2: GTSNPN and SVGIG (reference sequence).

This rearrangement joins TRBV18 to TRBJ1-1, with D unresolved. CDR1 is KGHSH and CDR2 is LQKENI in the germline V gene. This CDR3 has 13 residues. V dropped 3 bases and J dropped 1 base, with 6 bases sitting between them. The CDR3 region has the DNA TGTGCCAGCTCACCTGGCACGAACACTGAAGCTTTCTTT. Its translation is CASSPGTNTEAFF.

This chain connects TRBV6-5 to TRBJ2-5; TRBD2 aligns across 12 bases. The ends lost 6 bases at V and 2 bases at J; junction bases unmatched: 1. The CDR3 covers 14 residues. Looked up from germline, CDR1 is MNHEY and CDR2 is SVGAGI. The CDR3 region has the DNA TGTGCCAGCAGGGGACTAGCGGGTCAAGAGACCCAGTACTTC. Protein product: CASRGLAGQETQYF.

This clone was seen once. The chain couples TRBV5-5 to TRBJ2-3; tentative D call: TRBD2 (5 bases). This CDR3 comprises 13 residues. V was shortened by 5 bases and J by 6 bases, with 13 bases between the two germline ends. Germline-derived CDR1 and CDR2 are SGHKS and YYEKEE (reference sequence). CDR3 sequence reads: CASSPSPGDTQYF. The DNA of the CDR3 is TGTGCCAGCAGTCCTAGCCCCGGGGATACGCAGTATTTT.

The chain combines TRBV27 with TRBJ2-5; the match to TRBD1 covers 8 bases. V was clipped by 7 bases and J by 5 bases; unmatched bases: 12. The CDR3 spans 15 residues. The V gene's germline CDR1 is MNHEY and CDR2 SMNVEV (reference sequence). CDR3 amino acids: CASKGQGASTETQYF. The CDR3, as DNA: TGTGCCAGCAAAGGGCAGGGGGCTTCTACGGAGACCCAGTACTTC.

The rearrangement uses TRBV5-4 and TRBJ2-5, with 7 bases identical to TRBD2. The length of the CDR3 is 16 residues. Losses at the gene ends were 2 bases for V and 2 bases for J; bases not matched to a gene: 9. CDR1 and CDR2 from the germline V gene are SGHNT and YYREEE (reference sequence). The chain's CDR3 is CASSLAGKGRQETQYF. CDR3 nucleotides: TGTGCCAGCAGCTTAGCGGGAAAGGGTCGACAAGAGACCCAGTACTTC.

The chain uses TRBV7-2 and TRBJ2-5, with 11 bases identical to TRBD1. CDR3 length: 16 amino acids. The J segment lost 7 bases and the V segment lost 5 bases, leaving 12 bases of the junction unmatched. Germline CDR1 is SGHTA and CDR2 is FQGNSA. The CDR3 region is CASSLLEGQGDRTQYF. The CDR3 DNA follows: TGTGCCAGCAGCCTCCTTGAGGGACAGGGGGATCGGACCCAGTACTTC.

The chain has TRBV2 and TRBJ2-1; the match to TRBD2 covers 8 bases. The V gene end was trimmed by 7 bases and the J gene end by 5 bases; junction bases not matched to a gene: 4. CDR3 length equals 13 residues. Germline lookup yields CDR1 SNHLY and CDR2 FYNNEI. The CDR3 DNA reads TGTGCCAGCAAGCGGGAGAAAGACAATGAGCAGTTCTTC. Encoded protein: CASKREKDNEQFF.

The sample holds a few counts of this clone. The gene calls are TRBV28 and TRBJ1-3; D possibly corresponds to TRBD1 (5 bases). Trimming cost V 5 bases and J 9 bases, with 14 bases left between them. The CDR3 loop spans 13 amino acids. From germline, CDR1 is MDHEN and CDR2 SYDVKM. CDR3 coding DNA: TGTGCCAGCAGTGGGCACTCCGGGGGCACCATATATTTT. It encodes CASSGHSGGTIYF.

The chain carries TRBV29-1 and TRBJ2-7, with TRBD2 identical over 11 bases. The germline V gene has CDR1 SQVTM and CDR2 ANQGSEA. The CDR3 length is 13 residues. V lost 7 bases and J lost 5; bases outside the gene matches: 7. In nucleotides, the CDR3 is TGCAGCGCACTAGCGGGAGTCCCCCACGAGCAGTACTTC. It translates to CSALAGVPHEQYF.

The chain is built from TRBV5-4 and TRBJ2-1; the D is unclear. V was pared by 1 base and J by 7 bases, with 6 bases between. CDR3 length equals 12 residues. The germline gives CDR1 SGHNT, CDR2 YYREEE (reference sequence). CDR3 DNA sequence: TGTGCCAGCAGCTTGTTGCGGAATGAGCAGTTCTTC. Translation: CASSLLRNEQFF.

J is TRBJ1-2 and V is TRBV6-5, with D possibly TRBD1 on 5 matching bases. V was trimmed by 4 bases and J by 4 bases, leaving 13 bases between them. Germline CDR1 is MNHEY and CDR2 is SVGAGI. The CDR3 has 14 residues. The CDR3 protein is CASSSMQGVYGYTF. Written as DNA, the CDR3 is TGTGCCAGCAGTTCCATGCAGGGCGTCTATGGCTACACCTTC.

A single count supports this clone. V usage is TRBV11-3 and J usage is TRBJ2-1, with TRBD2 matching over 13 bases. V lost 5 bases and J lost 6; bases outside the gene matches: 4. The CDR3 length is 15 residues. CDR1 is SGHNT and CDR2 is YENEEA in the germline V gene. The CDR3 DNA follows: TGTGCCAGCAGCACGGGACTAGCGGGGAGCAATGAGCAGTTCTTC. Translation: CASSTGLAGSNEQFF.

The chain combines TRBV27 with TRBJ2-5; 14 nucleotides agree with TRBD2. Germline values: CDR1 MNHEY, CDR2 SMNVEV (reference sequence). V dropped 5 bases and J dropped 7; count of bases not matched to a gene: 12. The CDR3 loop spans 17 amino acids. CDR3 loop: CASSRGTSGSTARTQYF. The DNA of the CDR3 is TGTGCCAGCAGTAGGGGGACTAGCGGGAGTACCGCCCGGACCCAGTACTTC.

The gene calls are TRBV5-1 and TRBJ2-7; TRBD2 matches 10 bases. The junction had 6 bases not matched to a gene; V was cut back by 0 bases and J by 6 bases. Germline V gives CDR1 SGHRS, CDR2 YFSETQ. The CDR3 consists of 15 residues. The CDR3 is CASSLVGTSEIEQYF. The CDR3 DNA sequence: TGCGCCAGCAGCTTGGTTGGGACTAGCGAGATCGAGCAGTACTTC. Drawing the rest from reference TRBV5-1 and TRBJ2-7, the complete variable domain is KAGVTQTPRYLIKTRGQQVTLSCSPISGHRSVSWYQQTPGQGLQFLFEYFSETQRNKGNFPGRFSGRQFSNSRSEMNVSTLELGDSALYLCASSLVGTSEIEQYFGPGTRLTVT.

This chain uses TRBV9 with TRBJ2-2, with D perhaps matching TRBD2 (5 bases). Deletions cut 1 base from V and 6 bases from J, with 10 bases between. Germline loops: CDR1 SGDLS, CDR2 YYNGEE. The CDR3 covers 14 residues. The CDR3 nucleotides are TGTGCCAGCAGCGTACGTGGGAGCGCCGGGGAGCTGTTTTTT. It encodes CASSVRGSAGELFF.

The J gene is TRBJ2-5, the V gene TRBV10-3; weak D call: TRBD2 (6 bases). The CDR3 covers 14 residues. CDR1 and CDR2 from the germline V gene are ENHRY and SYGVKD. The V gene lost 0 bases and the J gene lost 5 bases, with 10 bases spanning the gap. The CDR3 loop reads CAISESEGRETQYF. The CDR3 bases are TGTGCCATCAGTGAGTCCGAGGGGAGGGAGACCCAGTACTTC.

V usage is TRBV2 and J usage is TRBJ1-2, with 8 positions matching TRBD1. This CDR3 region has 15 residues. The J segment lost 4 bases and the V segment lost 6 bases, leaving 10 bases of the junction unmatched. Germline V gives CDR1 SNHLY, CDR2 FYNNEI. The CDR3 DNA follows: TGTGCCAGCAGAGAGCAGGGGGCGCCGGGCTATGGCTACACCTTC. Translating gives CASREQGAPGYGYTF.